The 21 T cell receptor beta chains below come from one sample, sequenced in a study of blood T cell repertoires in COVID-19. The method was immunoSEQ multiplex PCR; TCRdb's version includes in-frame clones alone and lacks a portion of them. The repertoire holds about 250,000 clones, with about 85% as singletons. The sequencing input was peripheral blood. These receptors were taken from a woman older than 75 with acute or convalescent COVID-19.

The genes are TRBV2 and TRBJ2-7; 14 bases map to TRBD2. V lost 4 bases and J lost 6; bases outside the gene matches: 2. Per the germline V gene, CDR1 is SNHLY and CDR2 is FYNNEI. CDR3 length: 14 residues. The CDR3 DNA is TGTGCCAGCAGTGGACTAGCGGGGGGGTTCGAGCAGTACTTC. Translated, it gives CASSGLAGGFEQYF.

This rearrangement joins TRBV7-2 to TRBJ1-4, with 8 bases identical to TRBD1. Losses at the gene ends were 3 bases for V and 1 base for J; bases not matched to a gene: 7. CDR3 length equals 17 residues. CDR1 is SGHTA, CDR2 FQGNSA, per germline. The CDR3, as DNA: TGTGCCAGCAGCTTCCCGGACAGGGCGGAAACTAATGAAAAACTGTTTTTT. Translated, it gives CASSFPDRAETNEKLFF.

This clone showed up just once. V gene TRBV29-1 combines with J gene TRBJ2-1; 10 bases match TRBD1. This CDR3 has 15 amino acids. CDR1 SQVTM and CDR2 ANQGSEA come from the germline V gene. Unmatched junction bases numbered 9, after V lost 3 bases and J lost 7 bases. The CDR3 bases are TGCAGCGTTGAGGGACAGGGGAGTGGGGGAAATGAGCAGTTCTTC. Protein sequence: CSVEGQGSGGNEQFF.

J is TRBJ2-7 and V is TRBV10-3; D might be TRBD1 (6 bases). The CDR3 runs to 15 residues. Trimming stripped 6 bases from V and 1 base from J, with 16 bases between. CDR1 and CDR2 (germline): ENHRY, SYGVKD. CDR3 DNA: TGTGCCATCAGGGCAACAGGGATCGGGTCCTACGAGCAGTACTTC. Residues: CAIRATGIGSYEQYF.

The chain uses TRBV6-5 and TRBJ1-5; tentative D call: TRBD1 (5 bases). This CDR3 has 14 amino acids. V was clipped by 6 bases and J by 5 bases, with 14 bases between them. Looked up from germline, CDR1 is MNHEY and CDR2 is SVGAGI. The CDR3 nucleotides read TGTGCCAGCAGCGGCGGGACTTCACATCAGCCCCAGCATTTT. Protein sequence: CASSGGTSHQPQHF.

The chain carries TRBV18 and TRBJ2-1, with 10 bases identical to TRBD1. The V gene end was trimmed by 4 bases and the J gene end by 6 bases; junction bases not matched to a gene: 12. Germline V gene data show CDR1 as KGHSH and CDR2 as LQKENI. The CDR3 consists of 17 residues. CDR3 nucleotide sequence: TGTGCCAGCTCACTCCTATCTCCGGGACAGGGGAGCAATGAGCAGTTCTTC. It codes for CASSLLSPGQGSNEQFF.

As concerns this clone: This specimen includes other DNA sequences encoding the same CDR3. The chain recombines TRBV2 with TRBJ2-3, with 10 bases matching TRBD1. There are 13 residues in the CDR3. V was pared by 4 bases and J by 6 bases, with 1 base of the junction left unmatched. CDR1 SNHLY and CDR2 FYNNEI come from the germline V gene. CDR3: CASSGQGADTQYF. The DNA for the CDR3 is TGTGCCAGCAGTGGACAGGGGGCGGATACGCAGTATTTT.

A single count supports this clone. This chain uses TRBV12-3 or TRBV12-4 with TRBJ1-5, with a tentative D call TRBD1 (5 bases). The CDR3 covers 12 residues. V lost 5 bases to trimming and J lost 6 bases, with 8 bases between them. DNA of the CDR3: TGTGCCAGCAGTCAGGACATTCAGCCCCAGCATTTT. Its protein is CASSQDIQPQHF.

V and J are TRBV3-1 (or the pseudogene TRBV3-2) and TRBJ2-2; D is ambiguous. The CDR3 length is 16 residues. The germline CDR1 and CDR2 sequences are LGHDT and YNNKEL (reference sequence). Trimming stripped 2 bases from V and 1 base from J, with 11 bases between. Here the CDR3 reads CASSQPTPMNTGELFF. The DNA of the CDR3 is TGTGCCAGCAGCCAACCGACTCCAATGAACACCGGGGAGCTGTTTTTT.

The chain has TRBV5-4 and TRBJ1-1; 9 bases align to TRBD1. This CDR3 region has 14 residues. Germline trimming cut 5 bases from V and 7 bases from J; bases unmatched to any gene: 9. The germline V gene encodes CDR1 SGHNT and CDR2 YYREEE (reference sequence). As DNA, the CDR3 is TGTGCCAGCAGTCCAAAGGACAGGGGTGGTGAAGCTTTCTTT. Its protein is CASSPKDRGGEAFF.

This clone was detected a few times. This rearrangement joins TRBV12-2 to TRBJ1-6; no check of the table's D call, TRBD1, against the DNA was made. TRBV12-2 is labeled a pseudogene. This CDR3 spans 15 amino acids. CDR3 region: CASRFAVHYNSPLHF. CDR3 sequence (DNA): TGTGCAAGTCGCTTTGCAGTACACTATAATTCACCCCTCCACTTT.

The chain uses TRBV3-1 (or the pseudogene TRBV3-2) and TRBJ1-2; the D is unclear. The CDR3 contains 15 residues. The V gene lost 1 base and the J gene lost 3 bases, with 12 bases spanning the gap. CDR1 is LGHDT and CDR2 is YNNKEL in the germline V gene (reference sequence). The CDR3 here is CASSQVAGIDYGYTF. The CDR3 nucleotides read TGTGCCAGCAGCCAAGTTGCCGGGATTGACTATGGCTACACCTTC.

This chain links TRBV6-1 with TRBJ1-2; TRBD1 aligns across 8 bases. Germline CDR1 MNHNS, CDR2 SASEGT. V was clipped by 1 base and J by 1 base; unmatched bases: 5. The CDR3 has 16 amino acids. The CDR3 coding sequence is TGTGCCAGCAGTGAAGAGCGTACAGGGGGTAACTATGGCTACACCTTC. It encodes CASSEERTGGNYGYTF.

For this clone: Other DNA sequences in the same sample also yield this CDR3. The J gene is TRBJ2-7, the V gene TRBV6-5, with TRBD1 matching over 10 bases. CDR1 is MNHEY and CDR2 is SVGAGI in the germline V gene. J was trimmed by 1 base and V by 6 bases; bases with no gene match: 6. The CDR3 runs 15 residues. The CDR3 bases are TGTGCCAGCAGCTTTGGGACAGGGGAATCCTACGAGCAGTACTTC. This codes for CASSFGTGESYEQYF.

The chain recombines TRBV3-1 (or the pseudogene TRBV3-2) with TRBJ2-5, with 7 positions matching TRBD2. The CDR3 covers 14 residues. Unmatched junction bases numbered 2, after V lost 3 bases and J lost 1 base. Germline V gene lookup returns CDR1 LGHDT and CDR2 YNNKEL (reference sequence). In DNA, the CDR3 is TGTGCCAGCAGCCAGGGGGGGACCCAAGAGACCCAGTACTTC. This sequence encodes CASSQGGTQETQYF.

This chain joins TRBV18 and TRBJ1-2; D gene unclear. CDR1 is KGHSH and CDR2 is LQKENI in the germline V gene. V lost 3 bases to trimming and J lost 1 base, with 9 bases between them. The CDR3 is 14 residues long. The CDR3 protein is CASSPGGLNYGYTF. CDR3 in DNA: TGTGCCAGCTCACCGGGCGGACTTAACTATGGCTACACCTTC.

This chain links TRBV7-2 with TRBJ2-7; 10 nucleotides agree with TRBD2. Germline V gene sequence: CDR1 SGHTA, CDR2 FQGNSA. The CDR3 is made up of 15 amino acids. V lost 5 bases, J lost 6 bases, and 10 bases stayed unmatched. The CDR3 loop is CASSILAGPYGEQYF. The CDR3 DNA sequence: TGTGCCAGCAGCATACTAGCGGGGCCGTATGGCGAGCAGTACTTC. Filled out from reference TRBV7-2 and TRBJ2-7, the complete variable domain reads GAGVSQSPSNKVTEKGKDVELRCDPISGHTALYWYRQSLGQGLEFLIYFQGNSAPDKSGLPSDRFSAERTGGSVSTLTIQRTQQEDSAVYLCASSILAGPYGEQYFGPGTRLTVT.

The chain is built from TRBV12-3 or TRBV12-4 and TRBJ1-2; D is uncertain. The CDR3 runs 13 residues. V was pared by 0 bases and J by 8 bases, with 10 bases between. CDR3 bases: TGTGCCAGCAGTTTAGCGGAGGGCAGCGGCTACACCTTC. Its protein product is CASSLAEGSGYTF.

The chain couples TRBV5-1 to TRBJ1-1; no definite D call. The germline CDR1 and CDR2 sequences are SGHRS and YFSETQ. Deletions cut 3 bases from V and 1 base from J, with 10 bases between. The CDR3 runs to 14 residues. As DNA, the CDR3 is TGCGCCAGCAGCTATACCACAGCGAACACTGAAGCTTTCTTT. Its translation: CASSYTTANTEAFF.

This chain connects TRBV27 to TRBJ1-5; a possible D gene is TRBD1 (5 bases). In germline, CDR1 is MNHEY, CDR2 SMNVEV (reference sequence). Between the trimmed V and J ends, which lost 1 base and 2 bases, there was a span of 9 bases. The CDR3 covers 15 residues. CDR3 in DNA: TGTGCCAGCAGTTTATTAGGGGATGGCAATCAGCCCCAGCATTTT. It yields the protein CASSLLGDGNQPQHF.

The V call is TRBV5-6, the J call TRBJ2-3; D is uncertain. Trimming stripped 3 bases from V and 8 bases from J, with 13 bases between. Per germline, CDR1 SGHDT and CDR2 YYEEEE. The CDR3 is 13 amino acids. CDR3 in DNA: TGTGCCAGCAGCTCCACAAATCCTCTTACGCAGTATTTT. Amino acid sequence: CASSSTNPLTQYF.